This section outlines one T cell receptor (beta chain) sequence together with its context. No antigen is known for it. Since a much larger clone is just one base distant, this may be a read error. This record belongs to a study of blood T cells in healthy people across ages. Study results and caveats: When one million T cells were used, diversity estimates were thought to be underestimates.

Trimming shortened V by 7 bases and J by 5 bases, and 21 bases separated the two germline ends. The CDR3 has 16 residues. The germline CDR1 and CDR2 sequences are SEHNR and FQNEAQ (reference sequence). With a J-beta primer mix and a sample-barcoded 5' primer, a second PCR ran 7 to 11 cycles. Each cDNA molecule carried a tag from a template-switch adaptor that contained 12 random nucleotides. Each CDR3 protein is one row after TCRdb ran MiXCR on the 5' RACE reads. The table lists roughly 800,000 distinct CDR3 sequences, more than 45% of them singletons. This chain uses TRBV7-9 with TRBJ2-1; D gene ambiguous. This sequence originates from a man aged 25-45 years in good health. The sequencing input was blood. The CDR3 sequence is CASIGGSDSHHNEQFF. CDR3 DNA: TGTGCCAGCATCGGCGGCTCCGACTCACATCACAATGAGCAGTTCTTC. Looking up the rest from reference TRBV7-9 and TRBJ2-1 gives the full variable domain: DTGVSQNPRHKITKRGQNVTFRCDPISEHNRLYWYRQTLGQGPEFLTYFQNEAQLEKSRLLSDRFSAERPKGSFSTLEIQRTEQGDSAMYLCASIGGSDSHHNEQFFGPGTRLTVL.